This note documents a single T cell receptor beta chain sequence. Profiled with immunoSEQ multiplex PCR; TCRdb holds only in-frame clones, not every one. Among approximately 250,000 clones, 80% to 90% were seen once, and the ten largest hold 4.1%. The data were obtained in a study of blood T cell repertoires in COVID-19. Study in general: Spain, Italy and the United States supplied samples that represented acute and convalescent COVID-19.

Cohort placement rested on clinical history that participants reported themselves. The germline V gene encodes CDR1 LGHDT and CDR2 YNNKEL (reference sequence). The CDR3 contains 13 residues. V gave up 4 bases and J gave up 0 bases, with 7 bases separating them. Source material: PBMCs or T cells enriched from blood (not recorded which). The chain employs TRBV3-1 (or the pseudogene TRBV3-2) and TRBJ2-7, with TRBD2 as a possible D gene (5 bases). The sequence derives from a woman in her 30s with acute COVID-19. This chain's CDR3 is CASSRTGSYEQYF. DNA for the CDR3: TGTGCCAGCAGCCGGACTGGCTCCTACGAGCAGTACTTC.